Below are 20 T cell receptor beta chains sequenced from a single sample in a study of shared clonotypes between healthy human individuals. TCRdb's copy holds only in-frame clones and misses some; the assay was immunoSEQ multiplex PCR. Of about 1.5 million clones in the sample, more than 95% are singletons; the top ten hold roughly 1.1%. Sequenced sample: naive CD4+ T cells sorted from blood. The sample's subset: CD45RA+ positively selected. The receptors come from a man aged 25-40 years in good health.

CDR3 bases: TGTGCCAGCAGCCAGAACCGAGGACTAGGAAACACCGGGGAGCTGTTTTTT. It is translated as CASSQNRGLGNTGELFF. The chain couples TRBV7-2 to TRBJ2-2; 7 positions agree with TRBD2. Germline lookup yields CDR1 SGHTA and CDR2 FQGNSA. The CDR3 spans 17 residues. V dropped 5 bases and J dropped 2; count of bases not matched to a gene: 11.

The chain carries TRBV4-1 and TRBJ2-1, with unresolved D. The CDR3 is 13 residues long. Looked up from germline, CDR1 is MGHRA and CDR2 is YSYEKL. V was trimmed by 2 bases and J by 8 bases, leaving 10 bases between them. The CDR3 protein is CASSQSRVDEQFF. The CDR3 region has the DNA TGCGCCAGCAGCCAATCTAGGGTGGATGAGCAGTTCTTC.

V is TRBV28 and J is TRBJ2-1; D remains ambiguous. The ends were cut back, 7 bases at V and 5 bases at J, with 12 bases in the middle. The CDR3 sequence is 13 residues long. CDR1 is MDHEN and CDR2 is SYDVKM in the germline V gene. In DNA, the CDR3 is TGTGCCAGCAATCAGCCCTTACACAATGAGCAGTTCTTC. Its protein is CASNQPLHNEQFF.

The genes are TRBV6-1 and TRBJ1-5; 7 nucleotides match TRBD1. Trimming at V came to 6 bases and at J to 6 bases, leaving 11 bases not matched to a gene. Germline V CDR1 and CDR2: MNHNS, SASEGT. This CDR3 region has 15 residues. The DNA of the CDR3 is TGTGCCAGCAGGGAGACAGGGAGTGCAGGTCAGCCCCAGCATTTT. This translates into CASRETGSAGQPQHF.

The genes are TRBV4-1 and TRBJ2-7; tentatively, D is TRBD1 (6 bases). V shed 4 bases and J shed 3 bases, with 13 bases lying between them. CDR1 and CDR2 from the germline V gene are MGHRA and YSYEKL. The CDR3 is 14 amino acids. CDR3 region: CASSPGQLRYEQYF. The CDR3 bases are TGCGCCAGCAGCCCCGGACAGCTGCGCTACGAGCAGTACTTC.

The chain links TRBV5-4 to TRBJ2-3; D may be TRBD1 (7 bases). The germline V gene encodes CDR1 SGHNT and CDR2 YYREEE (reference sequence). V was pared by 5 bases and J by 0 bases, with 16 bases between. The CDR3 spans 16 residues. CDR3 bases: TGTGCCAGCAGGCGCGGGACAGTACCTAGCACAGATACGCAGTATTTT. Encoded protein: CASRRGTVPSTDTQYF.

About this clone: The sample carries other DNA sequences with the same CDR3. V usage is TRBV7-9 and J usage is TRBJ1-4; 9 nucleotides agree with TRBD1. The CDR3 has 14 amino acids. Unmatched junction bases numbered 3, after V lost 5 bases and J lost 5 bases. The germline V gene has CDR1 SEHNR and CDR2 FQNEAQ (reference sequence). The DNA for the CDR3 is TGTGCCAGCAGCCCCGGGACAGGGAATGAAAAACTGTTTTTT. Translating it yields CASSPGTGNEKLFF. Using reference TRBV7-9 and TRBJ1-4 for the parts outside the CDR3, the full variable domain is DTGVSQNPRHKITKRGQNVTFRCDPISEHNRLYWYRQTLGQGPEFLTYFQNEAQLEKSRLLSDRFSAERPKGSFSTLEIQRTEQGDSAMYLCASSPGTGNEKLFFGSGTQLSVL.

CDR3 coding DNA: TGTGCCAGCATTGGGGGGGGCTATGGCTACACCTTC. Amino acid sequence: CASIGGGYGYTF. The rearrangement links TRBV2 to TRBJ1-2; D perhaps matches TRBD1 (5 bases). Germline V gene sequence: CDR1 SNHLY, CDR2 FYNNEI. This CDR3 is 12 amino acids long. Trimming pared 7 bases from V and 4 bases from J, leaving 10 bases between.

For the CDR3, the DNA is TGTGCCAGCAGTCCCCGGGGACTAGCGGTGGGGGATACGCAGTATTTT. This sequence encodes CASSPRGLAVGDTQYF. The V gene is TRBV27, the J gene TRBJ2-3; TRBD2 matches at 11 bases. V shed 5 bases and J 6 bases; nucleotides not matched to a gene: 10. The CDR3 length is 16 residues. CDR1 is MNHEY and CDR2 is SMNVEV in the germline V gene (reference sequence).

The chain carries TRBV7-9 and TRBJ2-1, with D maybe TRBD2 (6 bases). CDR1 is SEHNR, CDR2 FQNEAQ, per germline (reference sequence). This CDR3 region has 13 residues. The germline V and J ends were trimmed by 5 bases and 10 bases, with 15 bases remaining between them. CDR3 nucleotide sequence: TGTGCCAGCAGCCGGGGCGGGACGGGGGAGCAGTTCTTC. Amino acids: CASSRGGTGEQFF.

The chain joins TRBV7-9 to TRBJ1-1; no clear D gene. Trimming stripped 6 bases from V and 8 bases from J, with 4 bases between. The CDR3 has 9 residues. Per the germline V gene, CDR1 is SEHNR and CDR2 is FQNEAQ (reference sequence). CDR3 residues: CASRPEAFF. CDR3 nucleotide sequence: TGTGCCAGCAGACCAGAAGCTTTCTTT.

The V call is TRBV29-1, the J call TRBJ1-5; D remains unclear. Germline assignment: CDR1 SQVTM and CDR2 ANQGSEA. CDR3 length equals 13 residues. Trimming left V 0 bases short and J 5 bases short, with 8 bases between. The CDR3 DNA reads TGCAGCGTTGAAGACGAGCCCCATCAGCCCCAGCATTTT. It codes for CSVEDEPHQPQHF.

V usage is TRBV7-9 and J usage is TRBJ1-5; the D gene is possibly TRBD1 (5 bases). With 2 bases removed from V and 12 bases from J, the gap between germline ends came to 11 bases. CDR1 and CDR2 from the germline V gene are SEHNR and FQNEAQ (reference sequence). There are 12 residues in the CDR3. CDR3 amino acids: CASSLRQGIQHF. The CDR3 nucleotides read TGTGCCAGCAGCTTAAGGCAGGGAATCCAGCATTTT.

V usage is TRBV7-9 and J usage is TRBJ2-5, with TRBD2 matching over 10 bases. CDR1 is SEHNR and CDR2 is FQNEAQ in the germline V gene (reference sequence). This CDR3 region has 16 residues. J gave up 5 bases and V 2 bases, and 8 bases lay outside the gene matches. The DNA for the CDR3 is TGTGCCAGCAGCTTACGAGCAGCGGGAGGGGGCGAGACCCAGTACTTC. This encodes CASSLRAAGGGETQYF.

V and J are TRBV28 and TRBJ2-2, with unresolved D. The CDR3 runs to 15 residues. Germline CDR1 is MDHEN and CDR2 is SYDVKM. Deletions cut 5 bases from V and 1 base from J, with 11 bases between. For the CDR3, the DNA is TGTGCCAGCAGTGTAGGTGGGGAGAACACCGGGGAGCTGTTTTTT. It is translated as CASSVGGENTGELFF.

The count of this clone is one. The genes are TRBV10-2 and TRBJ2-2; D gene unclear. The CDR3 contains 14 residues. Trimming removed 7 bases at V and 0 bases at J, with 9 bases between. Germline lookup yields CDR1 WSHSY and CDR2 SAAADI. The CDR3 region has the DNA TGCGCCAGCACCGTCACTCCGAACACCGGGGAGCTGTTTTTT. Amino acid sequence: CASTVTPNTGELFF.

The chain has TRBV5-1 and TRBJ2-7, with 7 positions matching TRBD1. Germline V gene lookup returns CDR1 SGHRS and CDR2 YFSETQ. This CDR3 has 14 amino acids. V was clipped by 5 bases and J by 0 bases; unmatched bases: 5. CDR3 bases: TGCGCCAGCAGTCTTCCAGGGGGCTCCTACGAGCAGTACTTC. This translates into CASSLPGGSYEQYF.

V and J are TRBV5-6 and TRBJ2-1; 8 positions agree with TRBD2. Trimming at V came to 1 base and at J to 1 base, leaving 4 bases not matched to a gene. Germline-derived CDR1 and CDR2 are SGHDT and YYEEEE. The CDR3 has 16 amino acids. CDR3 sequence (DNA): TGTGCCAGCAGCTTGAGGACTAGCAATTCCTACAATGAGCAGTTCTTC. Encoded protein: CASSLRTSNSYNEQFF. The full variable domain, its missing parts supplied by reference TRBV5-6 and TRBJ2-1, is DAGVTQSPTHLIKTRGQQVTLRCSPKSGHDTVSWYQQALGQGPQFIFQYYEEEERQRGNFPDRFSGHQFPNYSSELNVNALLLGDSALYLCASSLRTSNSYNEQFFGPGTRLTVL.

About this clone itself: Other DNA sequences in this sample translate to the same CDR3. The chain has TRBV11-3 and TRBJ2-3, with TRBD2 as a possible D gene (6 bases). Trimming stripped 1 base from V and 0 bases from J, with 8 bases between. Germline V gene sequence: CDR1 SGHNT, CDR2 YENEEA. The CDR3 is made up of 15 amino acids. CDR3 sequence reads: CASSLGGASTDTQYF. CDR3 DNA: TGTGCCAGCAGCTTAGGCGGGGCTAGCACAGATACGCAGTATTTT.

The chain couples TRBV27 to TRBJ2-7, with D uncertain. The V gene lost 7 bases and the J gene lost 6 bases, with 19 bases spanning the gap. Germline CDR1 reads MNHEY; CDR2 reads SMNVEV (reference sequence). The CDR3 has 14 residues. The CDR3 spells CASKVSHRVAEQYF. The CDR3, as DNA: TGTGCCAGCAAGGTGTCTCACCGAGTGGCCGAGCAGTACTTC.